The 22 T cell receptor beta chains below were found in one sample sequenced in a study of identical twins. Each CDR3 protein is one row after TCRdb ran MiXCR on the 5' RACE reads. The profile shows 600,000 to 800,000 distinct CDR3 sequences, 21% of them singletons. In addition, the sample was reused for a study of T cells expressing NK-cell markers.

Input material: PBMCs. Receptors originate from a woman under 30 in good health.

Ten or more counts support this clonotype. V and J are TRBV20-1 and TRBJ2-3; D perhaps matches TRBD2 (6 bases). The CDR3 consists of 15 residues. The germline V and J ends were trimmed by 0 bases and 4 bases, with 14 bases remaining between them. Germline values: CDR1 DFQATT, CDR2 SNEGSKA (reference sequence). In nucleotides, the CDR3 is TGCAGTGCTAGAGATCTGAGACTAGAAGCAGATACGCAGTATTTT. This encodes CSARDLRLEADTQYF.

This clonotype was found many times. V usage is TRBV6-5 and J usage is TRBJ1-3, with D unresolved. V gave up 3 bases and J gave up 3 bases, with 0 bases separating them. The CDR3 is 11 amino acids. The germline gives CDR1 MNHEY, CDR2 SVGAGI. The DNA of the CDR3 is TGTGCCAGCAGTTATGGAAACACCATATATTTT. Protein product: CASSYGNTIYF.

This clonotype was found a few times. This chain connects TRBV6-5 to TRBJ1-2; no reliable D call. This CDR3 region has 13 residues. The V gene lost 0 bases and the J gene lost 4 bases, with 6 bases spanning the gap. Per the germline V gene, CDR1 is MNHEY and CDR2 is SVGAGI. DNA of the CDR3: TGTGCCAGCAGTTACTCCTCGGCCTATGGCTACACCTTC. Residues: CASSYSSAYGYTF.

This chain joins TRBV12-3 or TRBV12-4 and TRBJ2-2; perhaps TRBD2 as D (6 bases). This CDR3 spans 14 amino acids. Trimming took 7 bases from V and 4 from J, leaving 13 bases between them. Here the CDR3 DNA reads TGTGCCAGCACCACGCGGGAAGCCACCGGGGAGCTGTTTTTT. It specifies CASTTREATGELFF.

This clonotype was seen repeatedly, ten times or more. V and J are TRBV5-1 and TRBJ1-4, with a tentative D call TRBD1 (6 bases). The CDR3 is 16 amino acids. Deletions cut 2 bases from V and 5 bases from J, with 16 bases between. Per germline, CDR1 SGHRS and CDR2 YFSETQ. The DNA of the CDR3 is TGCGCCAGCAGCTTTTGGGGCGGACAGCAGAATGAAAAACTGTTTTTT. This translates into CASSFWGGQQNEKLFF.

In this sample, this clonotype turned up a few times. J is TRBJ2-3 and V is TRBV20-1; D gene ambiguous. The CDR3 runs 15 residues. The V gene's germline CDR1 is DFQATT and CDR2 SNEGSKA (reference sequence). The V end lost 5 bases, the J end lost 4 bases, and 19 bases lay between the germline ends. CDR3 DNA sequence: TGCAGTGCTCCAAAGGGCGGAGCTGGGGCAGATACGCAGTATTTT. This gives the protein CSAPKGGAGADTQYF.

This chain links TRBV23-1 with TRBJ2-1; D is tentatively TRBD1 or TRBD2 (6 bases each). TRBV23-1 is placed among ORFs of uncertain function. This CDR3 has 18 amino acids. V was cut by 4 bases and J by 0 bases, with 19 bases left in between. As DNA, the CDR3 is TGCGCCAGCAGTCCCCCGGGGGACACTTCCTCCTCCTACAATGAGCAGTTCTTC. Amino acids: CASSPPGDTSSSYNEQFF.

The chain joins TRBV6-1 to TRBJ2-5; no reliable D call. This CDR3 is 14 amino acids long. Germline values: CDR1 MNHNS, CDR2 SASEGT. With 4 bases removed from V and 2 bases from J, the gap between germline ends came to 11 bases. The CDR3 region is CASSGSRFQETQYF. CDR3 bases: TGTGCCAGCAGTGGTTCTAGGTTTCAAGAGACCCAGTACTTC.

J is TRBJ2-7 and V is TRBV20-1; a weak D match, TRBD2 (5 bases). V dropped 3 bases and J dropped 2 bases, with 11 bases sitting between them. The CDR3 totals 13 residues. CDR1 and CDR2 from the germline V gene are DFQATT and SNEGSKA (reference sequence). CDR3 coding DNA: TGCAGTGCTAGTTTGGCGGGTACCTACGAGCAGTACTTC. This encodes CSASLAGTYEQYF.

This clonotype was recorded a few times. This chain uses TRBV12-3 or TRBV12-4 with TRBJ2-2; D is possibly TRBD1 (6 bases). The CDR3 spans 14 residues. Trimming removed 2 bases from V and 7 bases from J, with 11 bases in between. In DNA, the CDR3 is TGTGCCAGCAGTTTACAAACAGGGCTCGGGGAGCTGTTTTTT. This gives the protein CASSLQTGLGELFF.

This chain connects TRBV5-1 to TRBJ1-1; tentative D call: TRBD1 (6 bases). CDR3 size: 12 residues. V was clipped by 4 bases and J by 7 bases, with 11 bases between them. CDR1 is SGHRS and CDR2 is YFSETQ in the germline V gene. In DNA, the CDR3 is TGCGCCAGCAGCCCTGGGACACTTGAAGCTTTCTTT. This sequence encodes CASSPGTLEAFF.

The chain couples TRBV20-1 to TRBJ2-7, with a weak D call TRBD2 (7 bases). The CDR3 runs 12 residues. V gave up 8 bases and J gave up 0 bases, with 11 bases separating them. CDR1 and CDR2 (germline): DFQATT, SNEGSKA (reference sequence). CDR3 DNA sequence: TGCAGTTGGGGGGGCCCCTCCTACGAGCAGTACTTC. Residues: CSWGGPSYEQYF.

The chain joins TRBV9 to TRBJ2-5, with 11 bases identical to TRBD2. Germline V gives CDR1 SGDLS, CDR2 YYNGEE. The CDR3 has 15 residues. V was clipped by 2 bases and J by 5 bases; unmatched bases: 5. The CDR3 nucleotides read TGTGCCAGCAGCGTGGCTAGCGGGGGGTTGGAGACCCAGTACTTC. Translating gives CASSVASGGLETQYF.

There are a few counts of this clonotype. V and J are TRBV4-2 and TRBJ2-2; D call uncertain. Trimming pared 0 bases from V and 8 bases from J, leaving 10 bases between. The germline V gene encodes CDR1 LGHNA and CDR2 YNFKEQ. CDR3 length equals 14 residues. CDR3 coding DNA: TGTGCCAGCAGCCAAGATGGGTCCACGGGGGAGCTGTTTTTT. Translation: CASSQDGSTGELFF.

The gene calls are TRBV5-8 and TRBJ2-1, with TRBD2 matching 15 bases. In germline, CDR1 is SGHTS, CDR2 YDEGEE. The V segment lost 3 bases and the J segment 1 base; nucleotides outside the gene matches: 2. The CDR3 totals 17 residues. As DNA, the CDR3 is TGTGCCAGCAGCTGGGGACTAGCGGGAGGATCCTACAATGAGCAGTTCTTC. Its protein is CASSWGLAGGSYNEQFF. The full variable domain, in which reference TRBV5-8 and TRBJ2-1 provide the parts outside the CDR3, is EAGVTQSPTHLIKTRGQQATLRCSPISGHTSVYWYQQALGLGLQFLLWYDEGEERNRGNFPPRFSGRQFPNYSSELNVNALELEDSALYLCASSWGLAGGSYNEQFFGPGTRLTVL.

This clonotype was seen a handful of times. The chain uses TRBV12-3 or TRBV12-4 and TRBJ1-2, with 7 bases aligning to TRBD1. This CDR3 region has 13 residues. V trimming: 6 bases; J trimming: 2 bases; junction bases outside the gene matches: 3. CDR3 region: CASRSDRNYGYTF. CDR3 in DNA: TGTGCCAGCAGATCGGACAGGAACTATGGCTACACCTTC.

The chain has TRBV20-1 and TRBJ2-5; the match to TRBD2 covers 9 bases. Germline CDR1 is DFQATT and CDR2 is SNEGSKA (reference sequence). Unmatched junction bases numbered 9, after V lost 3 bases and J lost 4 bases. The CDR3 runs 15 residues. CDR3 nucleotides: TGCAGTGCTAGCGACGGGCGGGAGGGCCCAGAGACCCAGTACTTC. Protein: CSASDGREGPETQYF.

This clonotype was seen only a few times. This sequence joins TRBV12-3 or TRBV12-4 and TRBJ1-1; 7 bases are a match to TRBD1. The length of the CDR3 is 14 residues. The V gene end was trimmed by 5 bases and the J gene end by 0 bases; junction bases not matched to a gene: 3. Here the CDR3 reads CASSRTGVNTEAFF. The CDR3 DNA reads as TGTGCCAGCAGTAGGACAGGAGTGAACACTGAAGCTTTCTTT.

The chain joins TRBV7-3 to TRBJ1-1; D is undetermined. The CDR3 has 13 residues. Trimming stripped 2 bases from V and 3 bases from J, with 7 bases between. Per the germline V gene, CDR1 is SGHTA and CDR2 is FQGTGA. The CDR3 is CASSLLEHTEAFF. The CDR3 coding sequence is TGTGCCAGCAGCTTACTAGAGCACACTGAAGCTTTCTTT.

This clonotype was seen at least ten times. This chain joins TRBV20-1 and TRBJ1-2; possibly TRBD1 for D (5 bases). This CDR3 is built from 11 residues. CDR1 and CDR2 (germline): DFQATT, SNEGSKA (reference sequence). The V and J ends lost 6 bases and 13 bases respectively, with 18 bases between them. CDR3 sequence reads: CSAEENPGSTF. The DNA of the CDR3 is TGCAGTGCGGAAGAAAACCCAGGGTCCACCTTC.

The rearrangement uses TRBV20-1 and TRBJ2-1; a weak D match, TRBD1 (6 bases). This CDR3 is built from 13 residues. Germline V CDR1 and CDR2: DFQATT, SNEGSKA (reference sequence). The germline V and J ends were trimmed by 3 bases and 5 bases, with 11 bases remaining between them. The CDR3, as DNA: TGCAGTGCTAGCAACAGGGTCAACAATGAGCAGTTCTTC. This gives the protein CSASNRVNNEQFF.

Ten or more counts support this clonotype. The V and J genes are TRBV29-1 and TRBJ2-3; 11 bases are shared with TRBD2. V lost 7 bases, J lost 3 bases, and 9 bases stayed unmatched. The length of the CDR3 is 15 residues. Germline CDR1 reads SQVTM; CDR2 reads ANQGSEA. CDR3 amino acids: CSAIAGGPPTDTQYF. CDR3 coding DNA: TGCAGCGCAATAGCGGGGGGGCCTCCAACAGATACGCAGTATTTT.